A single T cell receptor (beta chain) is shown here with its context. The sample belongs to a study of blood T cell repertoires in COVID-19. Overall study context: In each case, the material was cDNA or gDNA derived from T cells, B-cell-depleted T cells, or PBMCs.

Cohort placement rested on clinical history that participants reported themselves. Sequencing used immunoSEQ multiplex PCR; TCRdb keeps in-frame clones, though not all of them. This table has about 350,000 clones, about 90% appearing once. Sequencing was carried out using PBMCs or T cells enriched from blood (not recorded which). The clonotype originates from a woman in her thirties who had recovered from COVID-19.

The CDR3 region is CASSLGVTDTQYF. The CDR3 region has the DNA TGTGCCAGCAGCCTCGGAGTCACAGATACGCAGTATTTT. This chain links TRBV7-9 with TRBJ2-3; no clear D. Trimming removed 5 bases from V and 2 bases from J, with 8 bases in between. CDR3 length: 13 residues. From germline, CDR1 is SEHNR and CDR2 FQNEAQ (reference sequence).